This TCR beta chain comes out of a study of blood T cell repertoires in COVID-19. The data were produced by immunoSEQ multiplex PCR, yet TCRdb's version contains in-frame clones alone and is incomplete. Here the sample spans roughly 220,000 clones, 86% being singletons. This TCR was sampled from a woman aged 50 to 65 with COVID-19, enrolled during active disease. Sequenced material: peripheral blood.

CDR3 in DNA: TGTGCCAGCAGCACCAAATTACAGGGGCGAACTGAAGCTTTCTTT. This encodes CASSTKLQGRTEAFF. The rearrangement uses TRBV3-1 (or the pseudogene TRBV3-2) and TRBJ1-1; 7 bases are shared with TRBD1. Looked up from germline, CDR1 is LGHDT and CDR2 is YNNKEL (reference sequence). This CDR3 is built from 15 residues. V was clipped by 5 bases and J by 5 bases; unmatched bases: 11.